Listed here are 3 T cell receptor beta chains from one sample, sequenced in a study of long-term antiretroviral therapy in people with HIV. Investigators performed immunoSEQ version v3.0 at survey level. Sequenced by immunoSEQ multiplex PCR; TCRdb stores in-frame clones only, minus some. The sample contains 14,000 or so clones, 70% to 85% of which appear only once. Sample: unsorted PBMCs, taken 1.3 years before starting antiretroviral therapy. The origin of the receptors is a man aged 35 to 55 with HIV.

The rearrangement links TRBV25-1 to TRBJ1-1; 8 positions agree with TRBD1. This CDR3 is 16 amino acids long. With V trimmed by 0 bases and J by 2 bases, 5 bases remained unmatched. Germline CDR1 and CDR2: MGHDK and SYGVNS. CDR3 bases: TGTGCCAGCAGTGAATATGGTGGACAGGGCAACACTGAAGCTTTCTTT. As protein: CASSEYGGQGNTEAFF.

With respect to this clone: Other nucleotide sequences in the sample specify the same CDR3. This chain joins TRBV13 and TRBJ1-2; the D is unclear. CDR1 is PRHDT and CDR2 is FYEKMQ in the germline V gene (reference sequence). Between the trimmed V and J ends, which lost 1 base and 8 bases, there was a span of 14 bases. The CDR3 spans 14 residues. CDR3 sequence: CASSLDSRGKGYTF. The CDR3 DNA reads TGTGCCAGCAGCTTAGATTCCAGAGGGAAGGGCTACACCTTC. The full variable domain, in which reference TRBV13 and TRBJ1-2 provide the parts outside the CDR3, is AAGVIQSPRHLIKEKRETATLKCYPIPRHDTVYWYQQGPGQDPQFLISFYEKMQSDKGSIPDRFSAQQFSDYHSELNMSSLELGDSALYFCASSLDSRGKGYTFGSGTRLTVV.

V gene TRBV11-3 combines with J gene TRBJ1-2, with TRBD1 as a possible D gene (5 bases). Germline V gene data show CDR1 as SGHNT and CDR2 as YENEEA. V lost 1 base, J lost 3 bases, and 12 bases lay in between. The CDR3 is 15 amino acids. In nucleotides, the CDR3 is TGTGCCAGCAGCTTAGGGTTCTTAGGGGACTATGGCTACACCTTC. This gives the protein CASSLGFLGDYGYTF.